Listed below are T cell receptor beta chains from one sample, sequenced in a study of blood T cell repertoires in COVID-19. TCRdb keeps only in-frame clones here, not all; method: immunoSEQ multiplex PCR. The sample shows approximately 15,000 clones, roughly 80% of them seen only once. Input material: peripheral blood. These receptors were obtained from a human donor in a cohort sampled during active COVID-19. Both conserved end residues are part of each CDR3. The order of the fields is J gene, V gene, clone size, CDR3 protein. Size values are once, few and many counts, or a class for expanded clones, and some rows have none.

j_gene: TRBJ1-5
v_gene: TRBV5-6
abundance: NA
CDR3aa: CASSWRNLAGDQPQHF

j_gene: TRBJ2-1
v_gene: TRBV28
abundance: NA
CDR3aa: CASSFAPSSGEQFF

j_gene: TRBJ2-7
v_gene: TRBV2
abundance: few
CDR3aa: CASSEYSGIYEQYF

j_gene: TRBJ2-7
v_gene: TRBV15
abundance: NA
CDR3aa: CATSRSRGHEQYF

j_gene: TRBJ2-1
v_gene: TRBV4-1
abundance: NA
CDR3aa: CASSQQATDYVNEQFF

j_gene: TRBJ1-4
v_gene: TRBV4-3
abundance: NA
CDR3aa: CASSRWGATNEKLFF

j_gene: TRBJ1-5
v_gene: TRBV19
abundance: NA
CDR3aa: CASSIGAGGQPQHF

j_gene: TRBJ1-4
v_gene: TRBV27
abundance: few
CDR3aa: CASSPLNGGTEKLFF

j_gene: TRBJ1-5
v_gene: TRBV19
abundance: NA
CDR3aa: CASSNYLRQPQHF

j_gene: TRBJ2-1
v_gene: TRBV28
abundance: NA
CDR3aa: CASSPTFSGRAPGEQFF

j_gene: TRBJ2-1
v_gene: TRBV9
abundance: NA
CDR3aa: CASSVGPAGDNEQFF

j_gene: TRBJ2-1
v_gene: TRBV4-2
abundance: NA
CDR3aa: CASSQDLGGEQFF

j_gene: TRBJ2-5
v_gene: TRBV6-6
abundance: NA
CDR3aa: CASSYRVAETQYF

j_gene: TRBJ2-7
v_gene: TRBV15
abundance: NA
CDR3aa: CATSRDLRSSYEQYF

j_gene: TRBJ2-3
v_gene: TRBV7-3
abundance: NA
CDR3aa: CASSLTAGEQDTQYF

j_gene: TRBJ2-1
v_gene: TRBV12-3/TRBV12-4
abundance: many
CDR3aa: CALRYFNEQFF

j_gene: TRBJ2-1
v_gene: TRBV7-2
abundance: NA
CDR3aa: CASSLEPSGSLDEQFF

j_gene: TRBJ1-4
v_gene: TRBV6-5
abundance: NA
CDR3aa: CASSYRTGRAEKLFF

j_gene: TRBJ2-7
v_gene: TRBV14
abundance: NA
CDR3aa: CASSPSIDRTGNF

j_gene: TRBJ2-7
v_gene: TRBV3-1/TRBV3-2
abundance: NA
CDR3aa: CASSQATYWTGEVTYEQYF

j_gene: TRBJ2-1
v_gene: TRBV9
abundance: once
CDR3aa: CASSVGTFNEQFF

j_gene: TRBJ2-4
v_gene: TRBV28
abundance: NA
CDR3aa: CASSPGTNKNIQYF

j_gene: TRBJ2-1
v_gene: TRBV19
abundance: NA
CDR3aa: CASSPTGMAGYSKNEQFF

j_gene: TRBJ1-5
v_gene: TRBV4-1
abundance: NA
CDR3aa: CASSLGTGNQPQHF

j_gene: TRBJ2-7
v_gene: TRBV10-3
abundance: NA
CDR3aa: CAISDTYEQYF

j_gene: TRBJ1-3
v_gene: TRBV23-1
abundance: once
CDR3aa: CASSPLKKGQQSSGNTIYF

j_gene: TRBJ2-3
v_gene: TRBV19
abundance: few
CDR3aa: CASSLRTSEYTDTQYF

j_gene: TRBJ1-5
v_gene: TRBV24-1
abundance: NA
CDR3aa: CATSARNGQPHQPQHF

j_gene: TRBJ2-1
v_gene: TRBV6-2/TRBV6-3
abundance: NA
CDR3aa: CASSTRTGVRNEQFF

j_gene: TRBJ2-7
v_gene: TRBV27
abundance: few
CDR3aa: CASSPFPPAVAGLGTYEQYF

j_gene: TRBJ1-1
v_gene: TRBV29-1
abundance: NA
CDR3aa: CSVAPVNTEAFF

j_gene: TRBJ2-5
v_gene: TRBV15
abundance: NA
CDR3aa: CATKEGDTSVQETQYF

j_gene: TRBJ1-5
v_gene: TRBV19
abundance: NA
CDR3aa: CASTHQGVGFGEPQHF

j_gene: TRBJ2-2
v_gene: TRBV5-1
abundance: NA
CDR3aa: CASSRGDMNTGELFF

j_gene: TRBJ2-3
v_gene: TRBV9
abundance: NA
CDR3aa: CASSVGEAGATDTQYF

j_gene: TRBJ2-1
v_gene: TRBV5-4
abundance: NA
CDR3aa: CASSFSVESQQFF

j_gene: TRBJ1-2
v_gene: TRBV30
abundance: NA
CDR3aa: CAWSSVGNYGYTF

j_gene: TRBJ2-1
v_gene: TRBV14
abundance: once
CDR3aa: CASSLLTSGSRYEQFF

j_gene: TRBJ2-1
v_gene: TRBV6-5
abundance: NA
CDR3aa: CASTPLAGGLHEQFF

j_gene: TRBJ2-1
v_gene: TRBV7-8
abundance: NA
CDR3aa: CASSLPRLASYNEQFF

j_gene: TRBJ2-1
v_gene: TRBV2
abundance: NA
CDR3aa: CARRLGNEQFF

j_gene: TRBJ2-1
v_gene: TRBV19
abundance: NA
CDR3aa: CASSIGLAETLQFF

j_gene: TRBJ2-7
v_gene: TRBV5-1
abundance: NA
CDR3aa: CASSLGTGGGHEQYF

j_gene: TRBJ2-5
v_gene: TRBV14
abundance: NA
CDR3aa: CASSQIRGRGETQYF

j_gene: TRBJ2-7
v_gene: TRBV7-2
abundance: NA
CDR3aa: CASSWGSPADEQYF

j_gene: TRBJ1-1
v_gene: TRBV10-2
abundance: NA
CDR3aa: CASSEGGVEAFF

j_gene: TRBJ2-3
v_gene: TRBV6-6
abundance: once
CDR3aa: CASSSLAGETDTQYF

j_gene: TRBJ2-7
v_gene: TRBV7-9
abundance: once
CDR3aa: CASSFREAAYEQYF

j_gene: TRBJ2-1
v_gene: TRBV25-1
abundance: NA
CDR3aa: CASRQSGEQFF

j_gene: TRBJ2-3
v_gene: TRBV12-3/TRBV12-4
abundance: NA
CDR3aa: CASNRGDTQYF

j_gene: TRBJ2-5
v_gene: TRBV24-1
abundance: once
CDR3aa: CATSTQIQETQYF

j_gene: TRBJ2-5
v_gene: TRBV6-2/TRBV6-3
abundance: NA
CDR3aa: CASSYISLETQYF

j_gene: TRBJ1-2
v_gene: TRBV28
abundance: NA
CDR3aa: CASSFRSQGSLYGYTF